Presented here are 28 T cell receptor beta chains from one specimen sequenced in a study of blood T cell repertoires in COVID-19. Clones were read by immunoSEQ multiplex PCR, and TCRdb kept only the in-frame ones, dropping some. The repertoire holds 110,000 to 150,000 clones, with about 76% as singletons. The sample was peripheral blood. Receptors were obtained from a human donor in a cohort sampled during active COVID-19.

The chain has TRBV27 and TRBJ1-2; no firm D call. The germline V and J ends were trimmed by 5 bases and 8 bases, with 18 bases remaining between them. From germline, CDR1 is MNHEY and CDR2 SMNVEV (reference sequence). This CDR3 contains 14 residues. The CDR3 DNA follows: TGTGCCAGCAGTCCCAGTGCAGGATTCGGCGGCTACACCTTC. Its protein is CASSPSAGFGGYTF.

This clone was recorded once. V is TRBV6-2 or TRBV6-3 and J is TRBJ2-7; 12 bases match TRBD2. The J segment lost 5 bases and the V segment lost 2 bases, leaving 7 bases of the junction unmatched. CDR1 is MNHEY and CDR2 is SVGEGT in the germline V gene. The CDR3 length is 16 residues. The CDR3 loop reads CASSYPLAGGRHEQYF. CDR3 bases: TGTGCCAGCAGTTACCCACTAGCGGGAGGAAGACACGAGCAGTACTTC.

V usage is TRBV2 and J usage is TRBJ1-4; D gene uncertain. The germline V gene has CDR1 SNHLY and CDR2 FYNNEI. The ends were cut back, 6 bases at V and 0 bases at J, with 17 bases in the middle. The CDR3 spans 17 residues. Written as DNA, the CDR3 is TGTGCCAGCAGCCCTGGGCTCTCTCTTGCAACTAATGAAAAACTGTTTTTT. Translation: CASSPGLSLATNEKLFF.

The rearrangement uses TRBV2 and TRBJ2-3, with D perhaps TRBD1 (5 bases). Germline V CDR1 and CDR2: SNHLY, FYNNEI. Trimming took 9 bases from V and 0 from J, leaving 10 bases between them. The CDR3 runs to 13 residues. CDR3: CARDSTSTDTQYF. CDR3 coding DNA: TGTGCCAGAGACAGCACTAGCACAGATACGCAGTATTTT. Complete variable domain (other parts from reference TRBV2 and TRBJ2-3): EPEVTQTPSHQVTQMGQEVILRCVPISNHLYFYWYRQILGQKVEFLVSFYNNEISEKSEIFDDQFSVERPDGSNFTLKIRSTKLEDSAMYFCARDSTSTDTQYFGPGTRLTVL.

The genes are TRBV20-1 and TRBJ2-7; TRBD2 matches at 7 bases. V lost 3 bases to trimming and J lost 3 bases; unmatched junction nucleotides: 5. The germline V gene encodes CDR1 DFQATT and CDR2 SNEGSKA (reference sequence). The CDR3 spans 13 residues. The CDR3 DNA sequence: TGCAGTGCTAGTCAGGGACTATTCTACGAGCAGTACTTC. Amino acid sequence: CSASQGLFYEQYF.

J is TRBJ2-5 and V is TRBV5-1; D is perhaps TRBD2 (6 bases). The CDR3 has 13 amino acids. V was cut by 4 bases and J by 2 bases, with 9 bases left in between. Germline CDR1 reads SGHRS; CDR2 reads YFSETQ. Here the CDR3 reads CASSRGLQETQYF. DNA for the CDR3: TGCGCCAGCAGCCGGGGACTTCAAGAGACCCAGTACTTC.

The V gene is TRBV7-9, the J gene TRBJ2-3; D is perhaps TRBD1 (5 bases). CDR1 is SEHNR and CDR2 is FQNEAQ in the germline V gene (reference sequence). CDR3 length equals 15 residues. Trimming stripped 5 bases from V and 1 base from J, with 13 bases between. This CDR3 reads CASSDQGLGTDTQYF. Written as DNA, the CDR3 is TGTGCCAGCAGCGACCAGGGATTGGGCACAGATACGCAGTATTTT.

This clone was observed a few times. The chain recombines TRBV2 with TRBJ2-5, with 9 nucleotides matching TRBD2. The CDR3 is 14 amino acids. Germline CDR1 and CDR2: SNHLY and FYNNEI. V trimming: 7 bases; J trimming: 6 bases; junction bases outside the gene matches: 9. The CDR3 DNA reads TGTGCCAGCACCCCTAGCGGGATCGTGAAGACCCAGTACTTC. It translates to CASTPSGIVKTQYF. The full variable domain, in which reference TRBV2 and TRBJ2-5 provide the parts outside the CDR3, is EPEVTQTPSHQVTQMGQEVILRCVPISNHLYFYWYRQILGQKVEFLVSFYNNEISEKSEIFDDQFSVERPDGSNFTLKIRSTKLEDSAMYFCASTPSGIVKTQYFGPGTRLLVL.

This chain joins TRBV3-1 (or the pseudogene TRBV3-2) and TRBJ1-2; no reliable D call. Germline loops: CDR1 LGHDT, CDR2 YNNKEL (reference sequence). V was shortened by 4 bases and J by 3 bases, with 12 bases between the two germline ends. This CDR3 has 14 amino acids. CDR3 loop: CASSPGGIYYGYTF. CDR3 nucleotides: TGTGCCAGCAGCCCTGGCGGGATTTACTATGGCTACACCTTC.

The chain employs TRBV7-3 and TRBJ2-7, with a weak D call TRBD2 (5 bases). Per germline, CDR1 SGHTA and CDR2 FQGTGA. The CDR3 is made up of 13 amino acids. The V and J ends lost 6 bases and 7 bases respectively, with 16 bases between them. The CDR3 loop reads CASRKVGVGEQYF. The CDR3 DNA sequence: TGTGCCAGCAGAAAAGTGGGAGTTGGTGAGCAGTACTTC.

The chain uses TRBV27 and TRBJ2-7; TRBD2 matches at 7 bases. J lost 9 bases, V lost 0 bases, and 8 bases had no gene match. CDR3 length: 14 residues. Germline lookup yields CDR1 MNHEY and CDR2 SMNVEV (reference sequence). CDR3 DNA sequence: TGTGCCAGCAGTTTATCGCCCGGACTAGACGCGCAGTACTTC. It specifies CASSLSPGLDAQYF.

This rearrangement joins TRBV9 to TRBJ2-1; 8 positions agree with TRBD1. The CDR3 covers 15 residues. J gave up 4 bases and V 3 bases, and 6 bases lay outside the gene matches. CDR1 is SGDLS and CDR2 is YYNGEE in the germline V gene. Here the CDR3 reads CASSAPGQEYNEQFF. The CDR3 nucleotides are TGTGCCAGCAGCGCACCGGGACAGGAGTACAATGAGCAGTTCTTC. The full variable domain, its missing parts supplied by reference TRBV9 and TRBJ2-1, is DSGVTQTPKHLITATGQRVTLRCSPRSGDLSVYWYQQSLDQGLQFLIQYYNGEERAKGNILERFSAQQFPDLHSELNLSSLELGDSALYFCASSAPGQEYNEQFFGPGTRLTVL.

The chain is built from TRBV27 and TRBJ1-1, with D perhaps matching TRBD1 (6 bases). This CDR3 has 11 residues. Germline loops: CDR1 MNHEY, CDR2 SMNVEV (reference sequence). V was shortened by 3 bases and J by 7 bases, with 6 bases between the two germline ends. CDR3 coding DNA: TGTGCCAGCAGTTTCAGGGGTGAAGCTTTCTTT. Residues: CASSFRGEAFF.

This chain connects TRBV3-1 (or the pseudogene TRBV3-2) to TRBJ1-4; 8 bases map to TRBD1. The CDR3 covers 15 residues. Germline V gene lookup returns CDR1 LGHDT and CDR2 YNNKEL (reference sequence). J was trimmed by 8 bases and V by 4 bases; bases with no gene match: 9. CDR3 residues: CASSPWTGFGEKLFF. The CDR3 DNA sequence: TGTGCCAGCAGCCCGTGGACAGGGTTTGGGGAAAAACTGTTTTTT.

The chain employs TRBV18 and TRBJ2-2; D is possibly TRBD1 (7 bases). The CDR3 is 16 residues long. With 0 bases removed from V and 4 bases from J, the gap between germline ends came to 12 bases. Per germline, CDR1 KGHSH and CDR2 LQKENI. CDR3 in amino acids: CASSPPLQGGTGELFF. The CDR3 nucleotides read TGTGCCAGCTCACCACCTCTTCAGGGGGGCACCGGGGAGCTGTTTTTT.

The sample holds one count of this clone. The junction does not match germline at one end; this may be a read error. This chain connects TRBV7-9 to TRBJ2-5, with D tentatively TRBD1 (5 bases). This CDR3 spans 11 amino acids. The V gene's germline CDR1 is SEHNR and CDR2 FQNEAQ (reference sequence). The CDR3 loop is CASSFRDRLNF. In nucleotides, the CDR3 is TGTGCCAGCAGCTTCAGGGATAGGCTGAACTTC.

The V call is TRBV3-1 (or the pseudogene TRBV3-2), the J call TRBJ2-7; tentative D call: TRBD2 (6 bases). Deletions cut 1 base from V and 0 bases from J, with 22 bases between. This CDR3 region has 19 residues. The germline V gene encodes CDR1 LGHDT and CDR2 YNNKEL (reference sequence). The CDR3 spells CASSQVRRTGTVSSYEQYF. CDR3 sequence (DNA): TGTGCCAGCAGCCAAGTCAGGAGGACCGGGACTGTGAGCTCCTACGAGCAGTACTTC.

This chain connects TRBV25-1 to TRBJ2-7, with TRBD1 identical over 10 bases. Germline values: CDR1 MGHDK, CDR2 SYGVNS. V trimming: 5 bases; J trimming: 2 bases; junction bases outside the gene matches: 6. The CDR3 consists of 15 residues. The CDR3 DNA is TGTGCCAGCAGTAGCATGACAGGGGGCCCCTACGAGCAGTACTTC. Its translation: CASSSMTGGPYEQYF.

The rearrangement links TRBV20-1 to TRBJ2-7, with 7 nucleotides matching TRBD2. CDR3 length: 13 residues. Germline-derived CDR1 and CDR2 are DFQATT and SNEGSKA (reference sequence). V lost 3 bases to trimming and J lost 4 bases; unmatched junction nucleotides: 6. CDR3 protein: CSASWGRAYEQYF. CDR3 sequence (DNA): TGCAGTGCTAGTTGGGGGAGGGCTTACGAGCAGTACTTC.

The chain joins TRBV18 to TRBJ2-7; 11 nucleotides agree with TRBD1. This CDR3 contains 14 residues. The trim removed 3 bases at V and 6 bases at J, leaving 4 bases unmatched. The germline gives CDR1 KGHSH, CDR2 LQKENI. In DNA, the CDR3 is TGTGCCAGCTCACCCCGGACAGGGGGCGCCGAGCAGTACTTC. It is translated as CASSPRTGGAEQYF.

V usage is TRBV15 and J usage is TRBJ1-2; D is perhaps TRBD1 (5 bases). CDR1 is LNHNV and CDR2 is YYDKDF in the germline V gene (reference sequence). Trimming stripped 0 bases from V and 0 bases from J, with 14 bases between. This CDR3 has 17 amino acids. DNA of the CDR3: TGTGCCACCAGCAGAGATGTTCGGGGGTCAACTAACTATGGCTACACCTTC. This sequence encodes CATSRDVRGSTNYGYTF.

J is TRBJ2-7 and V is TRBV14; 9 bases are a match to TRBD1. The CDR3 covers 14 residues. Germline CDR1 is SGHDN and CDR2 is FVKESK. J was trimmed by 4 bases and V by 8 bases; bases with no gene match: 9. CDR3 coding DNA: TGTGCCAGCGGCTCCGGGACAGGGTTGTACGAGCAGTACTTC. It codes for CASGSGTGLYEQYF.

The chain's CDR3 is CASSPGTSGYEQYF. CDR3 in DNA: TGTGCCAGTAGCCCCGGGACTAGCGGTTACGAGCAGTACTTC. This sequence joins TRBV19 and TRBJ2-7, with 11 bases identical to TRBD2. The germline gives CDR1 LNHDA, CDR2 SQIVND (reference sequence). The CDR3 is made up of 14 amino acids. Losses at the gene ends were 6 bases for V and 4 bases for J; bases not matched to a gene: 5. The full variable domain, completed using reference TRBV19 and TRBJ2-7, is DGGITQSPKYLFRKEGQNVTLSCEQNLNHDAMYWYRQDPGQGLRLIYYSQIVNDFQKGDIAEGYSVSREKKESFPLTVTSAQKNPTAFYLCASSPGTSGYEQYFGPGTRLTVT.

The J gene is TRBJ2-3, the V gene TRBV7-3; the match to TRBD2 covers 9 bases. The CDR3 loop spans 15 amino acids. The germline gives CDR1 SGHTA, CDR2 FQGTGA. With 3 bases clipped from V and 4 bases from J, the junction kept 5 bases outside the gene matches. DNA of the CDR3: TGTGCCAGCAGCTTTGGGCTAGCGGGACCAGATACGCAGTATTTT. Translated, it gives CASSFGLAGPDTQYF.

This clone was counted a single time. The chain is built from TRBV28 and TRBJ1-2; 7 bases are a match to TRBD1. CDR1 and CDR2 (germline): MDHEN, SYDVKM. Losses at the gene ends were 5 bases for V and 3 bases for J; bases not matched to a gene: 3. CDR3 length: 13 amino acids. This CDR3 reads CASSKGTDYGYTF. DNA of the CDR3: TGTGCCAGCAGTAAAGGGACAGACTATGGCTACACCTTC.

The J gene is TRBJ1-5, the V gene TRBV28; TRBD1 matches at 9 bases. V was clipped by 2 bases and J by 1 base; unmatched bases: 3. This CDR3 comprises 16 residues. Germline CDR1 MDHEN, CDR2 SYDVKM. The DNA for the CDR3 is TGTGCCAGCAGTTTACCAGGACAGGGGAGCAATCAGCCCCAGCATTTT. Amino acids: CASSLPGQGSNQPQHF.

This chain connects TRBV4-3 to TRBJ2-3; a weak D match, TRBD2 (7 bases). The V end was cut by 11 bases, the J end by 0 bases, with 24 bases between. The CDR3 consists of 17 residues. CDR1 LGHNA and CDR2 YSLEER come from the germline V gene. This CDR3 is CAPSQGGGYRSTDTQYF. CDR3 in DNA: TGCGCCCCCAGCCAAGGGGGGGGGTATAGGAGCACAGATACGCAGTATTTT.

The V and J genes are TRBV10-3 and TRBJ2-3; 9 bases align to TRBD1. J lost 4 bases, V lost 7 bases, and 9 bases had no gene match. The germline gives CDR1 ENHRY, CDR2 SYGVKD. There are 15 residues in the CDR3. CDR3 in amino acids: CAIKTTGGGADTQYF. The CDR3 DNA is TGTGCCATCAAAACTACAGGGGGCGGCGCAGATACGCAGTATTTT.